The rows below give T cell receptor beta chains drawn from one sample of a study of early stage breast cancer tumors. The method was immunoSEQ multiplex PCR; TCRdb's version includes in-frame clones alone and lacks a portion of them. The sample lists 69,000 or so clones; around 80% were seen once. The sample was blood. The receptors stem from a person in their 40s with breast cancer. Both conserved end residues are part of each CDR3. D genes are given only for firm matches. Expanded clones get a size class; other rows say once, few or many, or leave the size out.

.,TRBJ2-3,.,TRBV13,CASSRGQGPDTQYF,TGTGCCAGCAGCAGGGGTCAGGGCCCAGATACGCAGTATTTT
.,TRBJ2-1,.,TRBV18,CASSPTSSFYNEQFF,TGTGCCAGCTCACCCACTAGTTCCTTCTACAATGAGCAGTTCTTC
.,TRBJ2-7,TRBD1,TRBV15,CATSRDFGTDYEQYF,TGTGCCACCAGCAGAGATTTCGGGACAGACTACGAGCAGTACTTC
few,TRBJ1-2,.,TRBV7-9,CASSLVGTGLHGYTF,TGTGCCAGCAGCTTAGTCGGTACAGGGTTGCATGGCTACACCTTC
.,TRBJ1-4,.,TRBV15,CATSRSRQTATNEKLFF,TGTGCCACCAGCAGATCCAGACAGACCGCAACTAATGAAAAACTGTTTTTT
.,TRBJ2-7,TRBD2,TRBV7-2,CASSLVRVAGPDEQYF,TGTGCCAGCAGCTTAGTACGGGTAGCGGGGCCGGACGAGCAGTACTTC
.,TRBJ1-2,.,TRBV5-1,CASSLTRPDYGYTF,TGCGCCAGCAGCTTGACTCGGCCAGACTATGGCTACACCTTC
.,TRBJ2-2,.,TRBV27,CASGQRGTGELFF,TGTGCCAGCGGTCAAAGGGGCACCGGGGAGCTGTTTTTT
.,TRBJ2-5,.,TRBV25-1,CASSEQGPEKETQYF,TGTGCCAGCAGTGAACAGGGACCTGAGAAAGAGACCCAGTACTTC
few,TRBJ1-2,.,TRBV29-1,CSVQGWDGYTF,TGCAGCGTACAGGGTTGGGATGGCTACACCTTC
.,TRBJ2-3,.,TRBV19,CASSIFGTSTDTQYF,TGTGCCAGTAGTATATTCGGGACTAGCACAGATACGCAGTATTTT
.,TRBJ1-2,TRBD1,TRBV7-8,CASSPTSQGEVYGYTF,TGTGCCAGCAGCCCAACATCCCAGGGGGAGGTCTATGGCTACACCTTC
.,TRBJ2-7,TRBD2,TRBV7-2,CASRSAGTSFSEQYF,TGTGCCAGCAGGTCCGCCGGGACTAGTTTCTCCGAGCAGTACTTC
.,TRBJ2-3,TRBD2,TRBV27,CASSEKPPGLAGTRDTQYF,TGTGCCAGCAGTGAAAAACCACCGGGACTAGCGGGAACGCGCGATACGCAGTATTTT
.,TRBJ2-3,.,TRBV5-1,CASSPVALDTDTQYF,TGCGCCAGCAGTCCGGTGGCTCTAGACACAGATACGCAGTATTTT
few,TRBJ2-3,.,TRBV19,CASSLLGETDTQYF,TGTGCCAGTAGTCTTCTGGGGGAGACAGATACGCAGTATTTT
.,TRBJ1-1,.,TRBV28,CASRRTANTEAFF,TGTGCCAGCAGGAGAACAGCGAACACTGAAGCTTTCTTT
.,TRBJ1-1,.,TRBV6-5,CASSYSPGLNTEAFF,TGTGCCAGCAGTTACTCTCCGGGGTTGAACACTGAAGCTTTCTTT
.,TRBJ1-2,TRBD1,TRBV11-2,CASSRTGFGYTF,TGTGCCAGCAGCCGGACAGGGTTCGGCTACACCTTC
.,TRBJ1-2,.,TRBV28,CASSSAKGPFYGYTF,TGTGCCAGCAGTTCGGCCAAGGGGCCGTTCTATGGCTACACCTTC
few,TRBJ2-7,TRBD2,TRBV6-5,CASSYGREGDEQYF,TGTGCCAGCAGTTACGGGCGGGAGGGCGACGAGCAGTACTTC
.,TRBJ2-2,TRBD1,TRBV5-1,CASSSGQATGELFF,TGCGCCAGCAGCTCGGGACAGGCCACCGGGGAGCTGTTTTTT
.,TRBJ1-5,.,TRBV19,CATERGGNQPQHF,TGTGCCACCGAAAGGGGGGGGAATCAGCCCCAGCATTTT
.,TRBJ1-3,.,TRBV27,CASSLAGFGNTIYF,TGTGCCAGCAGTTTAGCGGGATTTGGAAACACCATATATTTT
.,TRBJ1-2,.,TRBV7-9,CASSLQTVYGYTF,TGTGCCAGCAGCTTACAAACAGTGTATGGCTACACCTTC
.,TRBJ1-3,.,TRBV5-1,CASSLSTGGNTIYF,TGCGCCAGCAGCTTGAGTACAGGTGGAAACACCATATATTTT
once,TRBJ1-4,.,TRBV29-1,CSGTWTNEKLFF,TGCAGCGGGACATGGACTAATGAAAAACTGTTTTTT
.,TRBJ2-5,.,TRBV5-4,CASSKGPGETQYF,TGTGCCAGCAGTAAGGGCCCAGGAGAGACCCAGTACTTC
.,TRBJ1-3,TRBD1,TRBV7-6,CASSLKGAPGNTIYF,TGTGCCAGCAGCTTAAAGGGGGCCCCTGGAAACACCATATATTTT
.,TRBJ1-4,TRBD1,TRBV2,CASRPRQGWDGKLFF,TGTGCCAGCAGACCCAGACAGGGCTGGGACGGGAAACTGTTTTTT
.,TRBJ1-3,.,TRBV11-2,CASSHRRSSGNTIYF,TGTGCCAGCAGCCACCGCCGTAGCTCTGGAAACACCATATATTTT
.,TRBJ2-2,TRBD1,TRBV7-9,CASRLGQGSTGELFF,TGTGCCAGCAGATTGGGACAGGGTAGCACCGGGGAGCTGTTTTTT
.,TRBJ2-7,.,TRBV5-6,CASSPGYSKYEQYF,TGTGCCAGCAGTCCAGGGTATAGTAAGTACGAGCAGTACTTC